This entry features one TCR beta chain sequence. These data belong to a study of blood T cell repertoires in COVID-19. Study background: In each case, the material was cDNA or gDNA derived from T cells, B-cell-depleted T cells, or PBMCs.

In the authors' workflow: Cell counts per sample came from amplifying reference gene primers. Profiling relied on immunoSEQ multiplex PCR, and the TCRdb table lists in-frame clones only, not all of them. D and trimming come from the DNA, and the V and J calls and clone size come from that table. The sample has about 130,000 clones, around three quarters seen once. This CDR3 contains 12 residues. V was clipped by 1 base and J by 6 bases, with 8 bases between them. The germline V gene has CDR1 GTSNPN and CDR2 SVGIG (reference sequence). V and J are TRBV30 and TRBJ2-3; TRBD1 is a possible D gene (5 bases). Sequenced input: peripheral blood. The TCR originated in a man aged 40-49 years with active or convalescent COVID-19. CDR3 region: CAWSAGRDTQYF. CDR3 bases: TGTGCCTGGAGTGCAGGGCGCGATACGCAGTATTTT.